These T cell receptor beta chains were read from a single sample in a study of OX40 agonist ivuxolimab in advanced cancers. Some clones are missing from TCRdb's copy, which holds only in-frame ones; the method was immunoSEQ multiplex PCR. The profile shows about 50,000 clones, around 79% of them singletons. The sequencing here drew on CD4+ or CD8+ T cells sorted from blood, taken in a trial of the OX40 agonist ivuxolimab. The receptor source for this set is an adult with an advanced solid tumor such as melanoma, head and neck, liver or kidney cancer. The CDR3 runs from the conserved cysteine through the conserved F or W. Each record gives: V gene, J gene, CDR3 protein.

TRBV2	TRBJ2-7	CASISRLLTYEQYF
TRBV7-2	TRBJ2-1	CASSFDRQSYNEQFF
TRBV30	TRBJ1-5	CAWSETGRNQPQHF
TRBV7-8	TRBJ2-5	CASSPQETQETQYF
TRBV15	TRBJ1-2	CATSPQGAYGYTF
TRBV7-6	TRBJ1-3	CASSPRQFSGNTIYF
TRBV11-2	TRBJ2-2	CASSHRGRVAGELFF
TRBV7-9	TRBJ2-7	CASSFYGRDEQYF
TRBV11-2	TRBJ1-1	CASRESTGHTEAFF
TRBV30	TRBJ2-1	CAWSVLRGLKFF
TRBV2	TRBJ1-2	CASSVGGGPELGYTF
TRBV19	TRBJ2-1	CASSIGGLSYNEQFF
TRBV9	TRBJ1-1	CASTADLVGTEAFF
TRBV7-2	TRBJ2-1	CASGRSSTGAPYNEQFF
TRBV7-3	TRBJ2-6	CASSPGTRVDSGANVLTF
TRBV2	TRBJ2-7	CASSAEHYEQYF
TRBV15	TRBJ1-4	CATSRAGTGGTNEKLFF
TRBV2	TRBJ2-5	CASSYHTGAETQYF
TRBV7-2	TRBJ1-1	CASSTQEDTEAFF
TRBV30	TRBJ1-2	CAWSVKGSHGYTF
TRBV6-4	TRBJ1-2	CASGGQGWNYGYTF
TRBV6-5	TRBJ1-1	CASSYSAARAFF